What follows are 21 T cell receptor beta chains derived from one specimen sequenced in a study of human T cells and chemical hapten exposure. A single record per CDR3 protein comes from TCRdb applying MiXCR to the RACE reads. Altogether some 70,000 distinct CDR3 sequences are present, about 10% being singletons, with the ten largest covering roughly 5.3%. Time point defined: pre-sensitization, week 0. Treatment denoted: therapeutic diphenylcyclopropenone sensitization with weekly scalp DPC. The material was whole blood, obtained in connection with sensitization to the hapten diphenylcyclopropenone (DPC). Receptors originate from a woman between 45 and 60 years old with alopecia areata. Some clones in this sample may be carry-over from other donors' samples.

The rearrangement links TRBV29-1 to TRBJ1-1; D is unresolved. CDR1 is SQVTM, CDR2 ANQGSEA, per germline. The V and J ends lost 2 bases and 1 base respectively, with 8 bases between them. This CDR3 is built from 13 residues. The CDR3 protein is CSVETDGNTEAFF. CDR3 sequence (DNA): TGCAGCGTTGAAACGGACGGGAACACTGAAGCTTTCTTT.

The chain's CDR3 is CASSWGGVVSYNEQFF. CDR3 in DNA: TGTGCCAGCAGCTGGGGTGGGGTAGTTTCCTACAATGAGCAGTTCTTC. This chain uses TRBV7-9 with TRBJ2-1; D ambiguous. The CDR3 is made up of 16 amino acids. V was cut by 4 bases and J by 1 base, with 14 bases left in between. Per germline, CDR1 SEHNR and CDR2 FQNEAQ (reference sequence).

The chain couples TRBV18 to TRBJ2-2; D is uncertain. The V end was cut by 2 bases, the J end by 2 bases, with 9 bases between. The CDR3 covers 15 residues. Germline CDR1 and CDR2: KGHSH and LQKENI. This chain's CDR3 is CASSPADFNTGELFF. The CDR3 coding sequence is TGTGCCAGCTCACCAGCCGACTTTAACACCGGGGAGCTGTTTTTT.

The V and J genes are TRBV6-5 and TRBJ1-5, with 9 nucleotides matching TRBD1. V lost 4 bases to trimming and J lost 5 bases; unmatched junction nucleotides: 3. Per germline, CDR1 MNHEY and CDR2 SVGAGI. The length of the CDR3 is 14 residues. The CDR3 spells CASSFRTGDQPQHF. DNA for the CDR3: TGTGCCAGCAGTTTCAGGACAGGGGATCAGCCCCAGCATTTT.

This chain joins TRBV29-1 and TRBJ2-4; 10 positions match TRBD1. This CDR3 has 17 amino acids. CDR1 is SQVTM and CDR2 is ANQGSEA in the germline V gene. V gave up 7 bases and J gave up 0 bases; unmatched junction bases: 12. CDR3 amino acids: CSAVTGGTGIAKNIQYF. Here the CDR3 DNA reads TGCAGCGCCGTGACAGGGGGCACGGGAATAGCCAAAAACATTCAGTACTTC.

As to this clonotype: This may arise from a read error, as a much more abundant clone is one base away. V is TRBV5-1 and J is TRBJ2-5; 8 nucleotides align to TRBD1. CDR3 length: 15 residues. V lost 7 bases to trimming and J lost 4 bases; unmatched junction nucleotides: 12. Germline lookup yields CDR1 SGHRS and CDR2 YFSETQ. CDR3 region: CASGMGQADGETQYF. CDR3 nucleotide sequence: TGCGCCAGCGGCATGGGACAGGCCGATGGAGAGACCCAGTACTTC.

V gene TRBV28 combines with J gene TRBJ2-5; D remains unclear. The CDR3 sequence is 13 residues long. Trimming pared 6 bases from V and 2 bases from J, leaving 10 bases between. The germline V gene encodes CDR1 MDHEN and CDR2 SYDVKM. CDR3 DNA sequence: TGTGCCAGCAGCGTCTCCAATCAAGAGACCCAGTACTTC. Its protein is CASSVSNQETQYF.

This clonotype was detected a few times. This sequence joins TRBV7-2 and TRBJ1-3, with 7 nucleotides matching TRBD1. Trimming at V came to 4 bases and at J to 4 bases, leaving 7 bases not matched to a gene. This CDR3 region has 15 residues. Germline-derived CDR1 and CDR2 are SGHTA and FQGNSA. Here the CDR3 DNA reads TGTGCCAGCAGCTCCCGACAGGGAAGCGGAAACACCATATATTTT. Its translation is CASSSRQGSGNTIYF.

The chain links TRBV12-3 or TRBV12-4 to TRBJ2-5; possibly TRBD1 for D (9 bases). V gave up 5 bases and J gave up 0 bases, with 34 bases separating them. The CDR3 extends over 22 amino acids. CDR3 sequence (DNA): TGTGCCAGCAGTAAGGACAGGGGTTCGCTAGCGGGCGGGGACTCGTACCAAGAGACCCAGTACTTC. It translates to CASSKDRGSLAGGDSYQETQYF.

The chain links TRBV27 to TRBJ1-1, with D maybe TRBD1 (6 bases). The CDR3 spans 13 residues. Germline CDR1 and CDR2: MNHEY and SMNVEV (reference sequence). V was clipped by 6 bases and J by 3 bases, with 11 bases between them. CDR3 sequence reads: CASRQQGYTEAFF. Written as DNA, the CDR3 is TGTGCCAGCAGGCAGCAGGGGTACACTGAAGCTTTCTTT.

This clonotype was observed many times. The rearrangement uses TRBV29-1 and TRBJ2-7, with D possibly matching TRBD1 (6 bases). CDR1 is SQVTM and CDR2 is ANQGSEA in the germline V gene. The CDR3 contains 14 residues. Between the trimmed V and J ends, which lost 8 bases and 3 bases, there was a span of 20 bases. DNA of the CDR3: TGCAGCACGGGGACAAATAGGGATATCTACGAGCAGTACTTC. It codes for CSTGTNRDIYEQYF.

In this sample, this clonotype turned up many times. The genes are TRBV12-3 or TRBV12-4 and TRBJ1-2; maybe TRBD1 (5 bases). The germline V and J ends were trimmed by 7 bases and 3 bases, with 12 bases remaining between them. This CDR3 is 13 amino acids long. The CDR3 sequence is CASTSREDYGYTF. The CDR3 coding sequence is TGTGCCAGCACCTCCAGGGAGGACTATGGCTACACCTTC.

The gene calls are TRBV20-1 and TRBJ1-6; D unclear. Germline CDR1 is DFQATT and CDR2 is SNEGSKA (reference sequence). The CDR3 sequence is 13 residues long. The V end lost 6 bases, the J end lost 4 bases, and 10 bases lay between the germline ends. Here the CDR3 DNA reads TGCAGTGCAAGGACGGCTTATAATTCACCCCTCCACTTT. Protein sequence: CSARTAYNSPLHF.

This clonotype has ten or more counts. The CDR3 here is CASSNSGNSGANVLTF. The CDR3 DNA sequence: TGTGCCAGCAGTAACAGCGGGAACTCTGGGGCCAACGTCCTGACTTTC. The V call is TRBV6-5, the J call TRBJ2-6; 7 bases fit TRBD2. Germline V gene lookup returns CDR1 MNHEY and CDR2 SVGAGI. V was pared by 5 bases and J by 0 bases, with 4 bases of the junction left unmatched. The CDR3 length is 16 residues.

This clonotype was recorded many times. The genes are TRBV9 and TRBJ1-1; D gene uncertain. From germline, CDR1 is SGDLS and CDR2 YYNGEE. V was trimmed by 2 bases and J by 2 bases, leaving 7 bases between them. The CDR3 is 13 residues long. The CDR3, as DNA: TGTGCCAGCAGCGTTGACCACAACACTGAAGCTTTCTTT. Encoded protein: CASSVDHNTEAFF.

This clonotype was seen many times. The chain carries TRBV27 and TRBJ2-6; D not resolved. The CDR3 is made up of 17 amino acids. The germline V and J ends were trimmed by 7 bases and 2 bases, with 18 bases remaining between them. The V gene's germline CDR1 is MNHEY and CDR2 SMNVEV (reference sequence). The CDR3: CASTPHLAPTGANVLTF. The CDR3 DNA follows: TGTGCCAGCACCCCCCACCTCGCTCCCACTGGGGCCAACGTCCTGACTTTC.

There are many counts of this clonotype. J is TRBJ2-7 and V is TRBV3-1, with D perhaps assigned TRBD1 or TRBD2 (5 bases each). The CDR3 has 14 residues. Germline V gives CDR1 LGHDT, CDR2 YNNKEL (reference sequence). The V and J ends lost 4 bases and 2 bases respectively, with 12 bases between them. The CDR3 DNA reads as TGTGCCAGCAGCCGTTGGGACGTCGCCTACGAGCAGTACTTC. This sequence encodes CASSRWDVAYEQYF.

The chain is built from TRBV4-2 and TRBJ2-2; D call uncertain. The V gene's germline CDR1 is LGHNA and CDR2 YNFKEQ. Trimming removed 1 base from V and 4 bases from J, with 10 bases in between. The CDR3 sequence is 15 residues long. CDR3 bases: TGTGCCAGCAGCCAAGCCTTGTTTTCCACCGGGGAGCTGTTTTTT. Translating gives CASSQALFSTGELFF.

This clonotype was counted ten times or more. V gene TRBV20-1 combines with J gene TRBJ2-7; TRBD2 matches at 9 bases. This CDR3 has 15 amino acids. V dropped 6 bases and J dropped 7; count of bases not matched to a gene: 16. Germline CDR1 is DFQATT and CDR2 is SNEGSKA (reference sequence). CDR3 sequence: CSAPQALAGLREQYF. In DNA form, the CDR3 reads TGCAGTGCCCCCCAAGCTCTAGCGGGACTAAGAGAGCAGTACTTC.

This chain joins TRBV7-2 and TRBJ2-1, with 7 bases that match TRBD2. V was pared by 5 bases and J by 5 bases, with 12 bases of the junction left unmatched. CDR1 is SGHTA and CDR2 is FQGNSA in the germline V gene. The CDR3 spans 16 residues. For the CDR3, the DNA is TGTGCCAGCAGCCACTCCGCGGTAGCGGGCAACAATGAGCAGTTCTTC. This sequence encodes CASSHSAVAGNNEQFF.

This clonotype came up many times. The genes are TRBV20-1 and TRBJ2-1; TRBD1 agrees at 8 bases. From germline, CDR1 is DFQATT and CDR2 SNEGSKA (reference sequence). The CDR3 sequence is 15 residues long. J gave up 3 bases and V 4 bases, and 8 bases lay outside the gene matches. The DNA of the CDR3 is TGCAGTGCTAAGGTATCGGGACAGGACTACAATGAGCAGTTCTTC. Translated, it gives CSAKVSGQDYNEQFF.